The T cell receptor (beta chain) under discussion was sequenced for a study of CD8 T cells in Susac syndrome. The overall study: Blood was drawn from Susac syndrome patients while they were therapy-naive, on corticosteroids, or on intravenous immunoglobulin alone. Study observations and caveats: Maximal CD8+ clonal expansion in Susac was observed within TEMRA cells and among active patients. In total CD8+ repertoires, roughly 16 Susac-specific public clones were detected, and CD8+ TEMRA repertoires contained a few.

In this sample, this clonotype turned up once. Its specificity is not known. Random hexamers primed reverse transcription of about 0.5 to 1 ug RNA. Amplification of TCR beta CDR3 across 54 Vbeta and 13 Jbeta was performed with immunoSEQ multiplex PCR. TCRdb called the immunoSEQ multiplex PCR reads again in MiXCR, with one record for every CDR3 protein. Found here are some 130,000 distinct CDR3 sequences, 85% to 95% of them singletons; the top ten hold roughly 0.17%. Trimming took 6 bases from V and 4 from J; bases not matched to a gene: 4. Germline values: CDR1 DFQATT, CDR2 SNEGSKA (reference sequence). The CDR3 runs to 14 residues.

The chain is built from TRBV20-1 and TRBJ2-1, with 12 bases identical to TRBD2. This TCR was sampled from a human donor with Susac syndrome. Sequenced sample: CD8+ T cells from PBMCs. CDR3 in amino acids: CSAPSGRGYNEQFF. As DNA, the CDR3 is TGCAGTGCACCTAGCGGGAGGGGTTACAATGAGCAGTTCTTC.